These 14 T cell receptor beta chains were sequenced from one sample in a study of T-cell memory formation after mild COVID-19. TCRdb analysed the 5' RACE reads with MiXCR anew, one entry per CDR3 protein. This sample carries approximately 250,000 distinct CDR3 sequences, 16% of them seen once, and the ten largest clones take roughly a fifth. The specimen sequenced was PBMCs or a T cell subset sorted from them (not recorded which). The receptors derive from a young man who had mild COVID-19 (a few samples of this study predate the infection). Cell type and time point are not known.

The chain is built from TRBV4-2 and TRBJ2-2, with TRBD1 identical over 8 bases. The CDR3 sequence is 16 residues long. Per germline, CDR1 LGHNA and CDR2 YNFKEQ. V lost 0 bases to trimming and J lost 6 bases; unmatched junction nucleotides: 6. CDR3 loop: CASSQDRGRYSGELFF. CDR3 DNA sequence: TGTGCCAGCAGCCAAGACAGGGGGCGTTATTCCGGGGAGCTGTTTTTT.

This clonotype was counted between two and nine times. One end of the junction does not line up with germline, which may come from a read error. The chain carries TRBV5-1 and TRBJ1-6; D perhaps matches TRBD1 (5 bases). The germline gives CDR1 SGHRS, CDR2 YFSETQ. The CDR3 length is 14 residues. CDR3 nucleotides: TGCGCCAGCAGCTCGGGACGGGGGGATTCGCCCCTCCACTTT. It codes for CASSSGRGDSPLHF.

V and J are TRBV5-5 and TRBJ2-7; D is tentatively TRBD1 or TRBD2 (7 bases each). Looked up from germline, CDR1 is SGHKS and CDR2 is YYEKEE (reference sequence). Deletions cut 4 bases from V and 5 bases from J, with 19 bases between. The CDR3 totals 15 residues. CDR3 sequence (DNA): TGTGCCAGCAGCGCAGGGGGGGCAGGGTTTCACGAGCAGTACGTC. Translated, it gives CASSAGGAGFHEQYV.

The J gene is TRBJ2-3, the V gene TRBV7-6; D possibly corresponds to TRBD1 (5 bases). Germline V gene sequence: CDR1 SGHVS, CDR2 FNYEAQ. Between the trimmed V and J ends, which lost 5 bases and 5 bases, there was a span of 14 bases. This CDR3 comprises 14 residues. CDR3 loop: CASSPRPQGDTQYF. Written as DNA, the CDR3 is TGTGCCAGCAGCCCACGTCCCCAGGGAGATACGCAGTATTTT. The full variable domain, rest sourced from reference TRBV7-6 and TRBJ2-3, is GAGVSQSPRYKVTKRGQDVALRCDPISGHVSLYWYRQALGQGPEFLTYFNYEAQQDKSGLPNDRFSAERPEGSISTLTIQRTEQRDSAMYRCASSPRPQGDTQYFGPGTRLTVL.

The genes are TRBV12-3 or TRBV12-4 and TRBJ1-1; D unresolved. The V and J ends lost 5 bases and 11 bases respectively, with 15 bases between them. This CDR3 is built from 12 residues. The CDR3: CASSTRGTVAFF. CDR3 sequence (DNA): TGTGCCAGCAGTACGCGGGGTACTGTGGCTTTCTTT.

This clonotype was detected only a few times. The chain is built from TRBV4-1 and TRBJ2-2; D ambiguous. The V and J ends lost 3 bases and 0 bases respectively, with 8 bases between them. CDR1 is MGHRA, CDR2 YSYEKL, per germline. The CDR3 sequence is 15 residues long. The chain's CDR3 is CASSHRAANTGELFF. The CDR3 nucleotides are TGCGCCAGCAGCCATCGAGCCGCGAACACCGGGGAGCTGTTTTTT.

Only a few counts were recorded for this clonotype. The chain links TRBV20-1 to TRBJ2-2; no firm D call. The ends were cut back, 0 bases at V and 6 bases at J, with 5 bases in the middle. Germline V lookup: CDR1 DFQATT, CDR2 SNEGSKA (reference sequence). The CDR3 consists of 12 residues. CDR3 protein: CSARDAAGELFF. The CDR3, as DNA: TGCAGTGCTAGAGATGCGGCCGGGGAGCTGTTTTTT.

The V and J genes are TRBV12-3 or TRBV12-4 and TRBJ2-1; TRBD2 agrees at 8 bases. The CDR3 has 17 amino acids. Unmatched junction bases numbered 12, after V lost 5 bases and J lost 3 bases. This chain's CDR3 is CASSPGRLAGVYNEQFF. In nucleotides, the CDR3 is TGTGCCAGCAGTCCTGGCCGGCTAGCGGGTGTCTACAATGAGCAGTTCTTC.

By sample fraction, this clonotype is large. This sequence joins TRBV5-6 and TRBJ1-4; 9 bases map to TRBD1. There are 19 residues in the CDR3. Trimming cost V 1 base and J 2 bases; bases outside gene matches: 12. CDR1 and CDR2 from the germline V gene are SGHDT and YYEEEE. As DNA, the CDR3 is TGTGCCAGCAGCTTGCAAGGACAGGGGCTCTTCGGCACTAATGAAAAACTGTTTTTT. Translating it yields CASSLQGQGLFGTNEKLFF.

The chain joins TRBV7-2 to TRBJ2-7, with D tentatively TRBD1 (6 bases). Per germline, CDR1 SGHTA and CDR2 FQGNSA. V shed 7 bases and J shed 0 bases, with 10 bases lying between them. The length of the CDR3 is 13 residues. This chain's CDR3 is CASTTGNSYEQYF. CDR3 bases: TGTGCCAGCACGACAGGCAACTCCTACGAGCAGTACTTC.

This clonotype was seen a few times. This rearrangement joins TRBV5-6 to TRBJ2-7; D is possibly TRBD2 (6 bases). Trimming shortened V by 4 bases and J by 1 base, and 6 bases separated the two germline ends. Looked up from germline, CDR1 is SGHDT and CDR2 is YYEEEE. This CDR3 comprises 12 residues. CDR3 sequence reads: CASSGTSYEQYF. The CDR3 DNA sequence: TGTGCCAGCAGCGGGACTTCCTACGAGCAGTACTTC.

This clonotype was counted only a few times. The chain recombines TRBV2 with TRBJ2-5; D remains ambiguous. The germline V and J ends were trimmed by 5 bases and 0 bases, with 13 bases remaining between them. CDR1 and CDR2 from the germline V gene are SNHLY and FYNNEI. This CDR3 is built from 15 residues. The CDR3 sequence is CASSRNQVHQETQYF. The CDR3 coding sequence is TGTGCCAGCAGTCGAAATCAGGTGCACCAAGAGACCCAGTACTTC.

CDR3 residues: CASSLGGLTYEQYF. The CDR3 DNA reads TGTGCCAGCAGCTTAGGGGGACTAACCTACGAGCAGTACTTC. The chain uses TRBV7-8 and TRBJ2-7, with 7 bases that match TRBD2. V lost 1 base, J lost 2 bases, and 2 bases stayed unmatched. Germline V gene sequence: CDR1 SGHVS, CDR2 FQNEAQ. This CDR3 comprises 14 residues.

The V gene is TRBV6-2 or TRBV6-3, the J gene TRBJ2-7, with D possibly being TRBD1 or TRBD2 (5 bases each). The CDR3 sequence is 14 residues long. Trimming stripped 9 bases from V and 5 bases from J, with 20 bases between. The germline V gene has CDR1 MNHEY and CDR2 SVGEGT. Here the CDR3 DNA reads TGTGCCAGAACACCGCGGGCCGTGGGGCACGAGCAGTACGTC. Translation gives CARTPRAVGHEQYV.